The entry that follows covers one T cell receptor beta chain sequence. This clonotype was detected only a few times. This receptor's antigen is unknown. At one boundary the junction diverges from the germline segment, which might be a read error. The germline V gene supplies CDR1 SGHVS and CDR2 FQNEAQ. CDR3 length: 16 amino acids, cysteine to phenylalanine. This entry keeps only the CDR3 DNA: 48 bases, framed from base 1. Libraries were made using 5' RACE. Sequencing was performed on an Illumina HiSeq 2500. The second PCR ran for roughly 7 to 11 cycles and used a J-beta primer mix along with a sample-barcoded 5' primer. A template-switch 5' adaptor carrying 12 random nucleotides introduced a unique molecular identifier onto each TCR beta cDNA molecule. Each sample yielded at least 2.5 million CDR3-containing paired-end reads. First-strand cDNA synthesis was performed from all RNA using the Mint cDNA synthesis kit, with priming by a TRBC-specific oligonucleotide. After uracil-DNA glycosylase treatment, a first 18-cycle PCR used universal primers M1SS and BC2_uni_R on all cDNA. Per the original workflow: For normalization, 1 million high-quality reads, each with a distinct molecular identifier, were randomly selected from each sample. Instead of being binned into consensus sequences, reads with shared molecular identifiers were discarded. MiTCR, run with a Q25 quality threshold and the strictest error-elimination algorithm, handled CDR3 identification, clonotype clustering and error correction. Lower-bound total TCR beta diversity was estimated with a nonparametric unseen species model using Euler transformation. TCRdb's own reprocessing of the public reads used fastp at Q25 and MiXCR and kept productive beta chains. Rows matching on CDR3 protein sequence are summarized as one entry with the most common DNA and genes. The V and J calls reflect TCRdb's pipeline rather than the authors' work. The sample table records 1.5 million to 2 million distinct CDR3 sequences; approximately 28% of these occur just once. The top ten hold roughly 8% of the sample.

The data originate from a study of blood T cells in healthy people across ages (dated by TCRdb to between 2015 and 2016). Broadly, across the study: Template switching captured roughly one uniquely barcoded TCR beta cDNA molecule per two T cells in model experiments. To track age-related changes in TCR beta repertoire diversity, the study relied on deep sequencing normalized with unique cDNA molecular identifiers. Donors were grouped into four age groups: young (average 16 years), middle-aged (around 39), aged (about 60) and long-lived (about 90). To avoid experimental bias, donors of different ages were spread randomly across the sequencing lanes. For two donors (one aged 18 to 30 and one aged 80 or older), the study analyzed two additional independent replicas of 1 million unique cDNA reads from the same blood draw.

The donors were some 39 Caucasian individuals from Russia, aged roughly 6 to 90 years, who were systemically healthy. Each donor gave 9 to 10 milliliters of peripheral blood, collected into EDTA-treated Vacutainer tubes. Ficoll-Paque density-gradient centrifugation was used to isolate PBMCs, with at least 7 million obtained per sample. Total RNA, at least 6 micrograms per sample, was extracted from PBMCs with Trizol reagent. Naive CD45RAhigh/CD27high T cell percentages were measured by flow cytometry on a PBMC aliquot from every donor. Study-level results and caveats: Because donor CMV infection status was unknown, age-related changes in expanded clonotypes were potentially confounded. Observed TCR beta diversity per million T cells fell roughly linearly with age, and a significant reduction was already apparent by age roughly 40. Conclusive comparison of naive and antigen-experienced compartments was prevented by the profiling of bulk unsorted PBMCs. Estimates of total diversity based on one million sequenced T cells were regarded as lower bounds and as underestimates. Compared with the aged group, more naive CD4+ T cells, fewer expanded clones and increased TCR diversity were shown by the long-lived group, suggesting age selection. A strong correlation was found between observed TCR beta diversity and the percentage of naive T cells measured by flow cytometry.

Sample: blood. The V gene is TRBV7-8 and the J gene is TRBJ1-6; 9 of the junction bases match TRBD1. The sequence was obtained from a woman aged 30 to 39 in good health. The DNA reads TGTGCCTGCAGCACCGGGACAGGGACTAAGAATTCACCCCTCCACTTT. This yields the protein CACSTGTGTKNSPLHF.